This TCR beta chain was recorded in a study of cytomegalovirus exposure and HLA in healthy donors. Study-wide background: Genetic ancestry analysis placed around four fifths of the 300 to 500 donors that were genotyped in the Caucasian-associated cluster.

Germline trimming cut 5 bases from V and 7 bases from J; bases unmatched to any gene: 9. Germline CDR1 SEHNR, CDR2 FQNEAQ (reference sequence). CDR3 length: 15 amino acids. About this clone itself: Its specificity is unknown.

Researchers ran the PCR with 60 Vbeta and 13 Jbeta primers. Source study methods: Unique TCR beta chains totaled some 80 million in a later count, with approximately 10 million of them shared. Libraries were prepared by immunoSEQ multiplex PCR; TCRdb keeps only in-frame clonotypes and omits some of them. V, J and clone size were drawn from that table, and D and trimming were deduced from the DNA. The table includes about 150,000 clones, more than 60% detected once. Donors had nominal health at sampling but likely had unrecorded immune exposures. Broader study findings: A list of about 180 TCR beta chains associated with cytomegalovirus was given.

The specimen sequenced was PBMCs. The TCR comes from a man aged 25-45 years in good health and CMV-seropositive. The chain links TRBV7-9 to TRBJ2-1; 9 bases align to TRBD2. The CDR3 sequence is CASSLWAGGGNEQFF. The CDR3 DNA is TGTGCCAGCAGCCTCTGGGCGGGAGGGGGTAATGAGCAGTTCTTC. Together with reference TRBV7-9 and TRBJ2-1, the CDR3 gives the full variable domain: DTGVSQNPRHKITKRGQNVTFRCDPISEHNRLYWYRQTLGQGPEFLTYFQNEAQLEKSRLLSDRFSAERPKGSFSTLEIQRTEQGDSAMYLCASSLWAGGGNEQFFGPGTRLTVL.